This note documents a single T cell receptor (beta chain) sequence. The sample holds many counts of this clonotype. The antigen this receptor binds is unknown. No quality values exist for individual bases; no much larger clone is one base distant. CDR1 DFQATT and CDR2 SNEGSKA are derived from the germline V gene (reference sequence). The CDR3 measures 13 amino acids from cysteine to phenylalanine. This entry keeps only the CDR3 DNA: 39 bases, framed from base 1. V has 5 bases trimmed and J has 7 bases trimmed; junction bases matching no gene number 5. Library preparation employed 5' RACE. Sequencing relied on a NextSeq 500. To allow correction of PCR and sequencing errors, the TCR library protocol tagged every TCR cDNA molecule with a unique molecular identifier. Regarding the original processing steps: TCR identification, UMI-based error correction and CDR3 extraction were all carried out with Decombinator tools. TCRs above a frequency of 2 per 1,000, corresponding to the top 1% of the tumor frequency distribution, were defined as expanded. Rényi diversity was computed with the R vegan package after subsampling each repertoire 100 times to 5,000 TCRs. CDR3 similarity networks were built from amino acid triplet string-kernel similarity, connecting CDR3s with pairwise similarity above 0.82. TCRdb reanalyzed the raw reads on its own, using fastp at Q25 for trimming and MiXCR for clone calling, and kept in-frame beta chains. Duplicate CDR3 protein sequences are folded into a single record with the most common DNA and genes. The V and J calls here are based on TCRdb, not the publication. The sample table lists approximately 20,000 distinct CDR3 sequences, under 5.5% of them with a count of one. Clones ranked in the top ten supply 6.5% to 9% of the sample.

This entry belongs to a study of spatial heterogeneity in lung cancer (dated by TCRdb to the late 2010s). About the investigation overall: More beta-chain than alpha-chain transcripts were consistently detected, likely reflecting higher beta-chain transcript abundance. In the raw uncorrected reads, each unique combination of TCR and UMI appeared more than ten times on average. Nonsynonymous mutation counts, determined by whole-exome sequencing of tumor tissue, were related to features of the TCR repertoire. In non-small cell lung cancer, the study quantitatively compared TCR alpha and beta repertoires across several tumor regions, matched nontumor lung, and blood. At surgery, both alpha and beta chains were TCR-sequenced in some 220 tumor regions, fewer than 85 matched nontumor lung samples and 56 PBMC samples.

The study at large found these results: Ubiquitous expanded tumor TCRs were found in blood more often at tumor resection than at routine follow-up. Confirming at a functional level the hypothesis that regional TCRs recognize regional mutations was considered to require additional single-cell paired TCR alpha and beta sequencing.

The sample's time point label, in plain terms: sample taken at primary tumor resection. The donors were 60 to 80 patients from the lung TRACERx cohort who had early-stage, untreated non-small cell lung cancer. TCR sequencing used whole RNA extracted from tumor and nontumor lung tissue, or from cryopreserved PBMC samples, without cell sorting. Only patients with enough RNA available from two or more tumor regions were chosen for TCR sequencing. Sequencing was performed on PBMCs, taken at surgery. The chain couples TRBV20-1 to TRBJ1-6, and 7 bases in between align with TRBD1. The receptor's source is a male donor with early-stage non-small cell lung cancer. The DNA sequence is as follows: TGCAGTGCTCCCGGGACAGTGAATTCACCCCTCCACTTT. This yields the protein CSAPGTVNSPLHF.